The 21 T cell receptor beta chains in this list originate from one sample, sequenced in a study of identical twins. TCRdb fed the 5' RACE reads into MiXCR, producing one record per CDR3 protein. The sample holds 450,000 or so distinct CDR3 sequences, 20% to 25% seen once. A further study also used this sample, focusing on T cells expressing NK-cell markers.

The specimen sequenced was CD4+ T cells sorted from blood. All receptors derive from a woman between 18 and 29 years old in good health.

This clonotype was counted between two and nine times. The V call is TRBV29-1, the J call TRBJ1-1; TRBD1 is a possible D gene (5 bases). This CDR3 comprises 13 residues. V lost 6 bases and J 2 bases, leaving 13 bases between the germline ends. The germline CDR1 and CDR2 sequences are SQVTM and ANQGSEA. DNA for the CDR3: TGCAGCGTCTCCGACAGTGTCAACACTGAAGCTTTCTTT. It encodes CSVSDSVNTEAFF.

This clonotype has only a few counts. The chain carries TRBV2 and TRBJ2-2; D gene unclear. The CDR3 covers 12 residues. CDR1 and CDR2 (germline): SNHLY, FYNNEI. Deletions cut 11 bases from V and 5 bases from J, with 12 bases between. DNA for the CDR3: TGTGCCTCCAGGACCAGAACCGGGGAGCTGTTTTTT. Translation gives CASRTRTGELFF.

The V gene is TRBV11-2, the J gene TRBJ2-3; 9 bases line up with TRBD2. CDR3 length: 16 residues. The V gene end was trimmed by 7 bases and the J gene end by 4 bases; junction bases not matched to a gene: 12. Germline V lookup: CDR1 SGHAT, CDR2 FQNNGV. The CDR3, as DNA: TGTGCCAGCAACGATAGGCGCGGGGGGGGGTCAGATACGCAGTATTTT. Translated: CASNDRRGGGSDTQYF. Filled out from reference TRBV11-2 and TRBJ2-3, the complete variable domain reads EAGVAQSPRYKIIEKRQSVAFWCNPISGHATLYWYQQILGQGPKLLIQFQNNGVVDDSQLPKDRFSAERLKGVDSTLKIQPAKLEDSAVYLCASNDRRGGGSDTQYFGPGTRLTVL.

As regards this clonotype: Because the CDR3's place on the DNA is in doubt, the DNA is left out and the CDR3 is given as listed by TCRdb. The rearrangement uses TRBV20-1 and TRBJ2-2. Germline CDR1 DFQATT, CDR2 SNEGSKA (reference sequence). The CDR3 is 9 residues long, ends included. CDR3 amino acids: CTVPGSCFF.

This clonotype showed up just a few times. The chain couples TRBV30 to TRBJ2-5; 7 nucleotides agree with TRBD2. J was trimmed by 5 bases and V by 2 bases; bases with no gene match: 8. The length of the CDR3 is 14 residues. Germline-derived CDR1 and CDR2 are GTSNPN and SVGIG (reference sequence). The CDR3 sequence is CAWSSPAGTETQYF. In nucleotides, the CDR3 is TGTGCCTGGAGTAGTCCAGCGGGAACGGAGACCCAGTACTTC.

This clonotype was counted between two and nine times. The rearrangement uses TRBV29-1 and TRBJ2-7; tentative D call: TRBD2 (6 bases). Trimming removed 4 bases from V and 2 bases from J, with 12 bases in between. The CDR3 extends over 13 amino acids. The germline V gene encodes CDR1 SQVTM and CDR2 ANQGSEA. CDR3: CSVAGTPTYEQYF. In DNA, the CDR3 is TGCAGCGTTGCAGGGACTCCAACCTACGAGCAGTACTTC.

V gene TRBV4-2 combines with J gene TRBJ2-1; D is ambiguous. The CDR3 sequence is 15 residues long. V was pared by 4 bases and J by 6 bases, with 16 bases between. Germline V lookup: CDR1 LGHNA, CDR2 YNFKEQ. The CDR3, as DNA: TGTGCCAGCAGCCCCGCGCCGCCCTGGTTCAATGAGCAGTTCTTC. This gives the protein CASSPAPPWFNEQFF.

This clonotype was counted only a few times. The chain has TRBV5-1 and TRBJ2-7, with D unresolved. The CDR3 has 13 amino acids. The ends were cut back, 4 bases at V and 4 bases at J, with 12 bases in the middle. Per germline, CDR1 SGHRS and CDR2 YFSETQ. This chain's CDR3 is CASSLSDGYEQYF. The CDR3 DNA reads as TGCGCCAGCAGCCTGTCGGACGGTTACGAGCAGTACTTC. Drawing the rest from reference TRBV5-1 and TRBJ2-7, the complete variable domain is KAGVTQTPRYLIKTRGQQVTLSCSPISGHRSVSWYQQTPGQGLQFLFEYFSETQRNKGNFPGRFSGRQFSNSRSEMNVSTLELGDSALYLCASSLSDGYEQYFGPGTRLTVT.

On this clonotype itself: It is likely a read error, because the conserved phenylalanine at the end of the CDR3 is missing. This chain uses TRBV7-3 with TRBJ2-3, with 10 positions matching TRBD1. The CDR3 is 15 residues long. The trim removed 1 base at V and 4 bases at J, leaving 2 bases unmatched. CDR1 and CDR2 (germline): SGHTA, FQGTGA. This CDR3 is CASSLRQGASDTQYS. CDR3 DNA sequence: TGTGCCAGCAGCTTAAGACAGGGGGCGTCAGATACGCAGTATTCT.

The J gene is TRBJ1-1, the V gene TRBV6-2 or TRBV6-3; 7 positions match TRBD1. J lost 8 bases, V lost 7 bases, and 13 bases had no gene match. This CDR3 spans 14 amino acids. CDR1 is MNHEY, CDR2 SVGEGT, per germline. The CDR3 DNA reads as TGTGCCAGCATCCAGTCCGGGACAGACTACGAAGCTTTCTTT. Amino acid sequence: CASIQSGTDYEAFF.

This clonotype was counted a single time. The CDR3 loop is CASSLEGAQFF. In DNA, the CDR3 is TGCGCCAGCAGCTTGGAAGGGGCGCAGTTCTTC. The chain links TRBV5-1 to TRBJ2-1; a possible D gene is TRBD1 (5 bases). V shed 0 bases and J shed 12 bases, with 7 bases lying between them. The CDR3 covers 11 residues. The germline V gene has CDR1 SGHRS and CDR2 YFSETQ.

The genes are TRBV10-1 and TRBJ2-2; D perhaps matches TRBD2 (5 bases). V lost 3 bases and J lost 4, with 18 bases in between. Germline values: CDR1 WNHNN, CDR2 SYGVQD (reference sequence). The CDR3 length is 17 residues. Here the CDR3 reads CASSDSGRGLGTGELFF. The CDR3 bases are TGCGCCAGCAGTGATTCGGGCCGCGGGTTGGGCACCGGGGAGCTGTTTTTT.

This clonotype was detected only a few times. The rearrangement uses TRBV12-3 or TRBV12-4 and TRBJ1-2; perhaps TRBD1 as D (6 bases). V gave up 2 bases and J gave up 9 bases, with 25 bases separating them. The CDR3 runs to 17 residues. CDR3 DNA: TGTGCCAGCAGTTTATTTAGGGGGGGAGGGGATTTTCCGCGCTACACCTTC. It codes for CASSLFRGGGDFPRYTF.

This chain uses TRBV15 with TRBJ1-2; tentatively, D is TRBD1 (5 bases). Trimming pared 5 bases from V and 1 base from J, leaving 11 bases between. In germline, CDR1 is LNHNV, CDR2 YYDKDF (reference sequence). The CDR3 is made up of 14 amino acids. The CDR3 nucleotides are TGTGCCACCAGCTATTTTCAGGGTAACTATGGCTACACCTTC. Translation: CATSYFQGNYGYTF.

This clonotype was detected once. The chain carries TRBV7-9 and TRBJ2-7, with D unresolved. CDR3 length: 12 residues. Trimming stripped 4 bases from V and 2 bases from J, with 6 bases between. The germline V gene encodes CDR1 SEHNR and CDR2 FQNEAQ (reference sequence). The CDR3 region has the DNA TGTGCCAGCAGCTCCTACCCCTACGAGCAGTACTTC. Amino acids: CASSSYPYEQYF. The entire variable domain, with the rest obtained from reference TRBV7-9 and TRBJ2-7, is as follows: DTGVSQNPRHKITKRGQNVTFRCDPISEHNRLYWYRQTLGQGPEFLTYFQNEAQLEKSRLLSDRFSAERPKGSFSTLEIQRTEQGDSAMYLCASSSYPYEQYFGPGTRLTVT.

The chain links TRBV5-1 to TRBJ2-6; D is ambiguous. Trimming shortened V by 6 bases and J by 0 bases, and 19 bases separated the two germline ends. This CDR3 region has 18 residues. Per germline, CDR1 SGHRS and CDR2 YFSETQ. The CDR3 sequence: CASTSHSARSSGANVLTF. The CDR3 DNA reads TGCGCCAGCACATCCCACAGCGCCCGCAGCTCTGGGGCCAACGTCCTGACTTTC.

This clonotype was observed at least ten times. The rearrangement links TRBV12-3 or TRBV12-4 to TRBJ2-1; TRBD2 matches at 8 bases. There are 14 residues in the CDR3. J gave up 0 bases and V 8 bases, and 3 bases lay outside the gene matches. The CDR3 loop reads CASARGDSYNEQFF. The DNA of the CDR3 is TGTGCCAGCGCGCGGGGGGACTCCTACAATGAGCAGTTCTTC.

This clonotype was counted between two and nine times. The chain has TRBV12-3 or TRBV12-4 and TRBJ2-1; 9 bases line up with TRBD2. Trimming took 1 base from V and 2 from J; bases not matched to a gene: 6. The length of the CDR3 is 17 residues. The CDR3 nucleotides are TGTGCCAGCAGTTTAGGCCTAGCGGGGATCCCCTACAATGAGCAGTTCTTC. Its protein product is CASSLGLAGIPYNEQFF.

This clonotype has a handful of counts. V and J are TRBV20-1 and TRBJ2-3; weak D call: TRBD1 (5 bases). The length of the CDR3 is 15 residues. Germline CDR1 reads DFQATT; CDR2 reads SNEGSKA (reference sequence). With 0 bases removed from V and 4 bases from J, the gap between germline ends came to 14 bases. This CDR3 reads CSARDVGSGPDTQYF. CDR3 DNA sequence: TGCAGTGCTAGAGATGTCGGGTCAGGGCCAGATACGCAGTATTTT.

The CDR3 sequence: CASSLAVLARDTQYF. CDR3 nucleotides: TGTGCCAGCAGCTTGGCCGTGCTAGCGAGAGATACGCAGTATTTT. The chain recombines TRBV5-8 with TRBJ2-3; D is perhaps TRBD2 (6 bases). This CDR3 has 15 amino acids. V was cut by 0 bases and J by 5 bases, with 13 bases left in between. Germline V lookup: CDR1 SGHTS, CDR2 YDEGEE.

The chain's CDR3 is CASSLSRAGELFF. The CDR3 DNA reads TGTGCCAGCAGTTTGAGTAGGGCCGGGGAGCTGTTTTTT. The chain combines TRBV6-5 with TRBJ2-2; D is uncertain. Germline loops: CDR1 MNHEY, CDR2 SVGAGI. V was clipped by 4 bases and J by 6 bases, with 9 bases between them. This CDR3 has 13 residues.